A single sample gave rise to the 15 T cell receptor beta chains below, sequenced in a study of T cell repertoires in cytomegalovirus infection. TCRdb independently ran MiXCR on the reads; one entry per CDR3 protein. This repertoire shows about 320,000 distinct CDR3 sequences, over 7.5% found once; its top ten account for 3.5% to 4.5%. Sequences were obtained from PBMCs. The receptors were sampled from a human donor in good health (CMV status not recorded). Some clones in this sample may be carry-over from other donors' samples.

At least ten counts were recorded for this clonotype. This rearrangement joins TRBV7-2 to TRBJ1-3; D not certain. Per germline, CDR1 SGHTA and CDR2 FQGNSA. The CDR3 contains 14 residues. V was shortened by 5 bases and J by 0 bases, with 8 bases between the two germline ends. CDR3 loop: CASSRHRSGNTIYF. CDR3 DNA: TGTGCCAGCAGCAGACACCGCTCTGGAAACACCATATATTTT.

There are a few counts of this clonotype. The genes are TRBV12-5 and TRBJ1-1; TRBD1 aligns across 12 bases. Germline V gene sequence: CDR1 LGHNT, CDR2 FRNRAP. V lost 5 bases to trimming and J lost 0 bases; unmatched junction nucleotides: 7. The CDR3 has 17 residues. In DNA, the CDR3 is TGTGCTAGTGGTCCGGGACAGGGGGCTTCCCTGAACACTGAAGCTTTCTTT. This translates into CASGPGQGASLNTEAFF. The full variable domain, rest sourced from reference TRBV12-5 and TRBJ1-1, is DARVTQTPRHKVTEMGQEVTMRCQPILGHNTVFWYRQTMMQGLELLAYFRNRAPLDDSGMPKDRFSAEMPDATLATLKIQPSEPRDSAVYFCASGPGQGASLNTEAFFGQGTRLTVV.

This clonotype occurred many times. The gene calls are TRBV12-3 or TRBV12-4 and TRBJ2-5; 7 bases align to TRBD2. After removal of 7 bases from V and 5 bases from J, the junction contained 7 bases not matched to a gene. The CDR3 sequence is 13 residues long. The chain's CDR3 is CASKYTGGETQYF. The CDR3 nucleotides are TGTGCCAGCAAGTACACCGGGGGGGAGACCCAGTACTTC.

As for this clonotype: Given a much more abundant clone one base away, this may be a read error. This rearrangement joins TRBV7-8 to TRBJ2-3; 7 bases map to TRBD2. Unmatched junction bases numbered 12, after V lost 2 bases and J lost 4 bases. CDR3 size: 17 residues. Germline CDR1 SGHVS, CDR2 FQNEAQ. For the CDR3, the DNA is TGTGCCAGCAGCTTAAAGACTTCTGGGGGGGTCTCAGATACGCAGTATTTT. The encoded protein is CASSLKTSGGVSDTQYF. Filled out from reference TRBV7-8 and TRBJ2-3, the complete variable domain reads GAGVSQSPRYKVAKRGQDVALRCDPISGHVSLFWYQQALGQGPEFLTYFQNEAQLDKSGLPSDRFFAERPEGSVSTLKIQRTQQEDSAVYLCASSLKTSGGVSDTQYFGPGTRLTVL.

This CDR3 is CASSYPTGGRNYGYTF. The CDR3 DNA sequence: TGTGCCAGCAGTTACCCGACAGGGGGAAGAAACTATGGCTACACCTTC. The rearrangement links TRBV6-5 to TRBJ1-2; 9 bases are shared with TRBD1. The germline V gene has CDR1 MNHEY and CDR2 SVGAGI. CDR3 length equals 16 residues. After removal of 2 bases from V and 2 bases from J, the junction contained 6 bases not matched to a gene.

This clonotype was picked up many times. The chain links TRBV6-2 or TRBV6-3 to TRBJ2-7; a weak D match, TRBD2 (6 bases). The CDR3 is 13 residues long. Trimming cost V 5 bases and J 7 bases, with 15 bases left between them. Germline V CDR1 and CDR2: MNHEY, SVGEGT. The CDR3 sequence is CASSDGLPVEQYF. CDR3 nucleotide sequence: TGTGCCAGCAGTGACGGACTACCCGTGGAGCAGTACTTC.

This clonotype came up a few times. Here the CDR3 reads CSAAGLAVKNIQYF. For the CDR3, the DNA is TGCAGTGCCGCGGGACTAGCGGTTAAAAACATTCAGTACTTC. This sequence joins TRBV20-1 and TRBJ2-4, with 11 bases matching TRBD2. V was clipped by 6 bases and J by 4 bases; unmatched bases: 5. The length of the CDR3 is 14 residues. Germline V gene sequence: CDR1 DFQATT, CDR2 SNEGSKA (reference sequence).

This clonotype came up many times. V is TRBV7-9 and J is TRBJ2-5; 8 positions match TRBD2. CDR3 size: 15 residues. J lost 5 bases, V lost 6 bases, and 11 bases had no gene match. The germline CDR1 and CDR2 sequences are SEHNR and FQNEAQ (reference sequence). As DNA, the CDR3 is TGTGCCAGCAGGGCTACTAGCGGAGGAGGCGAGACCCAGTACTTC. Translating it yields CASRATSGGGETQYF.

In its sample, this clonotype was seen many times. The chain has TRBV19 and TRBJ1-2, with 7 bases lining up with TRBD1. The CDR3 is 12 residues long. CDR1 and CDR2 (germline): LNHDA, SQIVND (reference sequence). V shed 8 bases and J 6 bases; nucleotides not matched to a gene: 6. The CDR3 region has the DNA TGTGCCAGTGGACAGGTGATGGATGGCTACACCTTC. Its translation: CASGQVMDGYTF.

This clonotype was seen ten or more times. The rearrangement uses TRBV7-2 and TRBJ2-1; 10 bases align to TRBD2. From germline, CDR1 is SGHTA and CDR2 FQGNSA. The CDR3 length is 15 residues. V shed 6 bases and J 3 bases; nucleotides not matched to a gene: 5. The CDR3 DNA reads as TGTGCCAGCAGTCAAGGGACTAGCGACTACAATGAGCAGTTCTTC. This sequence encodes CASSQGTSDYNEQFF.

The CDR3 reads CASSPPGTERTDTQYF. Written as DNA, the CDR3 is TGCGCCAGCAGTCCTCCCGGGACCGAACGCACAGATACGCAGTATTTT. The chain is built from TRBV23-1 and TRBJ2-3; D tentatively fits TRBD1 or TRBD2 (5 bases each). TRBV23-1 is noted as an ORF with a role that remains uncertain. The CDR3 spans 16 residues. V was cut by 4 bases and J by 1 base, with 15 bases left in between.

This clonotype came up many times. The CDR3 loop reads CASSLPGQGISSPLHF. DNA for the CDR3: TGTGCCAGCAGCTTACCGGGACAGGGGATTAGTTCACCCCTCCACTTT. The chain couples TRBV7-2 to TRBJ1-6; the match to TRBD1 covers 10 bases. V trimming: 2 bases; J trimming: 9 bases; junction bases outside the gene matches: 7. Germline V gene sequence: CDR1 SGHTA, CDR2 FQGNSA. CDR3 length: 16 amino acids. The full variable domain, with the rest looked up from reference TRBV7-2 and TRBJ1-6, is GAGVSQSPSNKVTEKGKDVELRCDPISGHTALYWYRQSLGQGLEFLIYFQGNSAPDKSGLPSDRFSAERTGGSVSTLTIQRTQQEDSAVYLCASSLPGQGISSPLHFGNGTRLTVT.

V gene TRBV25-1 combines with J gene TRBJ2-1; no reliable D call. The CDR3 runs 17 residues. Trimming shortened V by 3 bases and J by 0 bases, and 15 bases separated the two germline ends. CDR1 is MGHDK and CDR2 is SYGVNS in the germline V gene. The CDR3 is CASSDTLAKSSYNEQFF. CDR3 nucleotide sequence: TGTGCCAGCAGTGACACCCTCGCCAAGAGCTCCTACAATGAGCAGTTCTTC.

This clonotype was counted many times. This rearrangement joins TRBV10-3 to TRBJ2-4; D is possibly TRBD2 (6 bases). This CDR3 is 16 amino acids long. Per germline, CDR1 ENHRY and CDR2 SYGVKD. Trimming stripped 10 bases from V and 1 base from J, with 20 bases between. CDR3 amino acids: CATGGGSGGAKNIQYF. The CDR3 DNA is TGTGCCACCGGGGGTGGGTCTGGGGGTGCCAAAAACATTCAGTACTTC.

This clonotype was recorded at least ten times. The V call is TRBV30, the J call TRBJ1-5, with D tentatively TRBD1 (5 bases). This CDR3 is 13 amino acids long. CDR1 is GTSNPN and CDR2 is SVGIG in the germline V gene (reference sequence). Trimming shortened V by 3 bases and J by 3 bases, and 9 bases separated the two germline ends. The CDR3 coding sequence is TGTGCCTGGAGGGGACGGTTCAATCAGCCCCAGCATTTT. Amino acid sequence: CAWRGRFNQPQHF.